Shown below are 6 T cell receptor beta chains from a single sample sequenced in a study of cytomegalovirus exposure and HLA in healthy donors. The primer mix had 60 Vbeta and 13 Jbeta primers. Method: immunoSEQ multiplex PCR; TCRdb's copy keeps in-frame clones and lacks some. Of under 200,000 clones listed, about 76% are singletons. Sequences were obtained from PBMCs. These receptors were collected from a woman younger than 30 in good health and CMV-seropositive.

This chain joins TRBV2 and TRBJ2-6, with 7 bases lining up with TRBD2. The CDR3 consists of 16 residues. Germline CDR1 SNHLY, CDR2 FYNNEI. V was pared by 3 bases and J by 0 bases, with 2 bases of the junction left unmatched. This chain's CDR3 is CASSDRGDSGANVLTF. The CDR3 nucleotides read TGTGCCAGCAGTGATCGGGGGGACTCTGGGGCCAACGTCCTGACTTTC. Together with reference TRBV2 and TRBJ2-6, the CDR3 gives the full variable domain: EPEVTQTPSHQVTQMGQEVILRCVPISNHLYFYWYRQILGQKVEFLVSFYNNEISEKSEIFDDQFSVERPDGSNFTLKIRSTKLEDSAMYFCASSDRGDSGANVLTFGAGSRLTVL.

The chain is built from TRBV5-1 and TRBJ2-7; D is unresolved. The V gene's germline CDR1 is SGHRS and CDR2 YFSETQ. This CDR3 is built from 14 residues. Trimming cost V 0 bases and J 5 bases, with 12 bases left between them. CDR3 residues: CASSLAVTPHEQYF. In nucleotides, the CDR3 is TGCGCCAGCAGCTTGGCGGTTACTCCCCACGAGCAGTACTTC. The entire variable domain, with the rest obtained from reference TRBV5-1 and TRBJ2-7, is as follows: KAGVTQTPRYLIKTRGQQVTLSCSPISGHRSVSWYQQTPGQGLQFLFEYFSETQRNKGNFPGRFSGRQFSNSRSEMNVSTLELGDSALYLCASSLAVTPHEQYFGPGTRLTVT.

The J gene is TRBJ2-1, the V gene TRBV2; 13 nucleotides line up with TRBD2. Germline-derived CDR1 and CDR2 are SNHLY and FYNNEI. J gave up 6 bases and V 5 bases, and 7 bases lay outside the gene matches. The CDR3 has 16 amino acids. DNA for the CDR3: TGTGCCAGCAGTCCTCTGGGACTAGCGGGGTCCAATGAGCAGTTCTTC. Its protein is CASSPLGLAGSNEQFF.

J is TRBJ1-3 and V is TRBV4-2; the match to TRBD1 covers 7 bases. V lost 6 bases to trimming and J lost 2 bases; unmatched junction nucleotides: 4. Germline loops: CDR1 LGHNA, CDR2 YNFKEQ. This CDR3 has 14 amino acids. CDR3 in amino acids: CASRQDRTGNTIYF. CDR3 nucleotides: TGTGCCAGCAGGCAGGACAGGACTGGAAACACCATATATTTT.

This clone was counted once. This chain uses TRBV6-5 with TRBJ1-5, with 9 bases identical to TRBD1. The CDR3 is 13 amino acids. The J segment lost 4 bases and the V segment lost 8 bases, leaving 3 bases of the junction unmatched. Germline lookup yields CDR1 MNHEY and CDR2 SVGAGI. The CDR3 region has the DNA TGTGCCAGCGGACAGGGGTGGAATCAGCCCCAGCATTTT. Translation: CASGQGWNQPQHF.

In this sample, this clone turned up once. The rearrangement joins TRBV9 to TRBJ1-1, with TRBD1 identical over 12 bases. Germline V lookup: CDR1 SGDLS, CDR2 YYNGEE. The CDR3 is 18 residues long. J gave up 5 bases and V 4 bases, and 15 bases lay outside the gene matches. CDR3 in amino acids: CASSPRSGTGGDRTEAFF. CDR3 nucleotide sequence: TGTGCCAGCAGCCCCCGATCCGGGACAGGGGGCGATCGAACTGAAGCTTTCTTT.